This T cell receptor (beta chain) stems from a study of blood T cell repertoires in COVID-19. Across the whole study: Samples representing acute and convalescent COVID-19 were sourced from the United States, Italy and Spain.

V lost 5 bases and J lost 6, with 14 bases in between. The CDR3 totals 13 residues. Germline assignment: CDR1 SGHVS and CDR2 FQNEAQ. Only in-frame clones appear in the TCRdb table, and some are missing; sequencing was by immunoSEQ multiplex PCR. This table holds under 140,000 clones, roughly four fifths found once. Sequenced input: peripheral blood. The chain uses TRBV7-8 and TRBJ2-7, with D possibly matching TRBD2 (7 bases). This receptor was taken from a woman aged 55-69 years with acute or convalescent COVID-19. The CDR3 spells CASSIGGDSEQYF. The CDR3 nucleotides are TGTGCCAGCAGCATAGGGGGGGACTCCGAGCAGTACTTC. Complete variable domain (other parts from reference TRBV7-8 and TRBJ2-7): GAGVSQSPRYKVAKRGQDVALRCDPISGHVSLFWYQQALGQGPEFLTYFQNEAQLDKSGLPSDRFFAERPEGSVSTLKIQRTQQEDSAVYLCASSIGGDSEQYFGPGTRLTVT.